This T cell receptor beta chain was observed in a study of blood T cell repertoires in COVID-19. Study details: Sites in the United States, Italy and Spain provided acute and convalescent COVID-19 samples.

Seattle cases were enrolled at active infection and followed longitudinally. Libraries were prepared by immunoSEQ multiplex PCR; TCRdb keeps only in-frame clonotypes and omits some of them. The sample yields a few hundred thousand clones, about 91% seen once. Trimming cost V 1 base and J 4 bases; bases outside gene matches: 5. This CDR3 has 18 residues. Germline lookup yields CDR1 SEHNR and CDR2 FQNEAQ (reference sequence). Specimen: peripheral blood. The source of this sequence is a woman in her 30s with COVID-19, enrolled during active disease. The V gene is TRBV7-9, the J gene TRBJ2-2; 14 bases are shared with TRBD2. In DNA form, the CDR3 reads TGTGCCAGCAGCTTAGTGGGACTAGCGGGGGCCATCACCGGGGAGCTGTTTTTT. This gives the protein CASSLVGLAGAITGELFF.